Following are 32 T cell receptor beta chains from one sample sequenced in a study of cytomegalovirus exposure and HLA in healthy donors. PCR primers comprised 60 Vbeta and 13 Jbeta primers. Data came from immunoSEQ multiplex PCR; TCRdb stores just in-frame clones and leaves some out. The table includes around 170,000 clones, 65% to 85% detected once. The source material was PBMCs. These receptors originate from a woman aged 40 to 50 in good health and CMV-seropositive.

This chain connects TRBV6-1 to TRBJ2-1, with 9 bases aligning to TRBD1. With V trimmed by 4 bases and J by 6 bases, 13 bases remained unmatched. Germline V lookup: CDR1 MNHNS, CDR2 SASEGT. The CDR3 totals 17 residues. The CDR3 is CASSVVFGTGNVNEQFF. CDR3 coding DNA: TGTGCCAGCAGTGTCGTCTTCGGGACAGGGAACGTCAATGAGCAGTTCTTC.

The CDR3 sequence: CASEAGGIYEQYF. The CDR3 DNA reads TGTGCCAGCGAAGCGGGGGGCATCTACGAGCAGTACTTC. This sequence joins TRBV2 and TRBJ2-7; 9 bases match TRBD2. V dropped 8 bases and J dropped 3; count of bases not matched to a gene: 5. CDR1 is SNHLY, CDR2 FYNNEI, per germline. CDR3 length: 13 amino acids.

The chain has TRBV6-1 and TRBJ2-2, with 8 bases that match TRBD1. The CDR3 runs 15 residues. Per germline, CDR1 MNHNS and CDR2 SASEGT. With 4 bases clipped from V and 4 bases from J, the junction kept 5 bases outside the gene matches. In DNA form, the CDR3 reads TGTGCCAGCAGTGTGTCAGGGGGCCGCACCGGGGAGCTGTTTTTT. Protein sequence: CASSVSGGRTGELFF.

This clone was counted between two and nine times. CDR3 protein: CASSSRDSYNEQFF. CDR3 DNA: TGTGCCAGTAGTTCCCGGGACAGCTACAATGAGCAGTTCTTC. The rearrangement uses TRBV19 and TRBJ2-1; 7 bases are shared with TRBD1. The CDR3 loop spans 14 amino acids. Germline-derived CDR1 and CDR2 are LNHDA and SQIVND (reference sequence). The V segment lost 5 bases and the J segment 3 bases; nucleotides outside the gene matches: 4.

This sequence joins TRBV6-1 and TRBJ1-2; D uncertain. The germline V gene encodes CDR1 MNHNS and CDR2 SASEGT. The CDR3 extends over 14 amino acids. Trimming removed 2 bases at V and 8 bases at J, with 15 bases between. CDR3 coding DNA: TGTGCCAGCAGTGAATTAGGCAGCCTGAGGGGCTACACCTTC. It specifies CASSELGSLRGYTF.

The chain joins TRBV2 to TRBJ2-5; D is perhaps TRBD1 (9 bases). The CDR3 consists of 15 residues. The V and J ends lost 7 bases and 5 bases respectively, with 20 bases between them. Germline values: CDR1 SNHLY, CDR2 FYNNEI. CDR3 in amino acids: CASILDRGGGETQYF. In DNA, the CDR3 is TGTGCCAGCATCCTGGACAGGGGCGGGGGGGAGACCCAGTACTTC.

The chain has TRBV2 and TRBJ1-1; D may be TRBD1 (6 bases). V lost 10 bases to trimming and J lost 0 bases, with 12 bases between them. CDR3 size: 13 residues. Germline CDR1 reads SNHLY; CDR2 reads FYNNEI. CDR3 sequence: CANPGEMNTEAFF. The CDR3 DNA reads as TGTGCCAACCCAGGGGAAATGAACACTGAAGCTTTCTTT.

The table lists this clone with many counts. This chain uses TRBV7-9 with TRBJ2-2; TRBD1 might be the D (5 bases). V was trimmed by 5 bases and J by 8 bases, leaving 9 bases between them. From germline, CDR1 is SEHNR and CDR2 FQNEAQ (reference sequence). This CDR3 is 12 amino acids long. The CDR3 DNA follows: TGTGCCAGCAGCACCGACAGAGGGGAGCTGTTTTTT. This encodes CASSTDRGELFF.

The V gene is TRBV10-3, the J gene TRBJ2-2; 15 nucleotides match TRBD2. Germline V gene lookup returns CDR1 ENHRY and CDR2 SYGVKD. The CDR3 totals 17 residues. The V gene end was trimmed by 10 bases and the J gene end by 7 bases; junction bases not matched to a gene: 13. As DNA, the CDR3 is TGTGCCAGCCGGACTAGCGGGGGGGCCTCTAATAGCGGGGAGCTGTTTTTT. It codes for CASRTSGGASNSGELFF.

The chain carries TRBV30 and TRBJ2-7; the match to TRBD1 covers 9 bases. The V gene end was trimmed by 5 bases and the J gene end by 3 bases; junction bases not matched to a gene: 8. Per the germline V gene, CDR1 is GTSNPN and CDR2 is SVGIG (reference sequence). The CDR3 spans 14 residues. CDR3 sequence (DNA): TGTGCCTGGTGTCCCGGGACAGGGAACTACGAGCAGTACTTC. This gives the protein CAWCPGTGNYEQYF.

This clone was observed once. The gene calls are TRBV29-1 and TRBJ2-5, with D perhaps matching TRBD1 (5 bases). From germline, CDR1 is SQVTM and CDR2 ANQGSEA. This CDR3 spans 12 amino acids. Trimming cost V 1 base and J 7 bases, with 10 bases left between them. The CDR3 region is CSVEAGSGTQYF. The CDR3 DNA reads TGCAGCGTTGAAGCAGGGTCTGGGACCCAGTACTTC.

The chain couples TRBV7-2 to TRBJ1-2, with D perhaps TRBD1 (6 bases). Per germline, CDR1 SGHTA and CDR2 FQGNSA. The CDR3 is 13 residues long. Between the trimmed V and J ends, which lost 1 base and 7 bases, there was a span of 10 bases. CDR3: CASSLGTAGGYTF. For the CDR3, the DNA is TGTGCCAGCAGCTTAGGGACAGCAGGTGGCTACACCTTC.

The CDR3 sequence: CSAQDTQYF. The CDR3 DNA follows: TGCAGTGCGCAGGATACGCAGTATTTT. The genes are TRBV20-1 and TRBJ2-3; D ambiguous. The germline V gene encodes CDR1 DFQATT and CDR2 SNEGSKA (reference sequence). Between the trimmed V and J ends, which lost 6 bases and 6 bases, there was a span of 4 bases. The length of the CDR3 is 9 residues.

The CDR3, as DNA: TGTGCCAGCAGAGAGACCACTTCAGGGGATAACATTCAGTACTTC. This encodes CASRETTSGDNIQYF. V is TRBV2 and J is TRBJ2-4, with a possible D match to TRBD1 (6 bases). With 6 bases removed from V and 7 bases from J, the gap between germline ends came to 19 bases. In germline, CDR1 is SNHLY, CDR2 FYNNEI. There are 15 residues in the CDR3. The variable domain in full, completed from reference TRBV2 and TRBJ2-4, reads EPEVTQTPSHQVTQMGQEVILRCVPISNHLYFYWYRQILGQKVEFLVSFYNNEISEKSEIFDDQFSVERPDGSNFTLKIRSTKLEDSAMYFCASRETTSGDNIQYFGAGTRLSVL.

To note about this clone: Within the sample, other DNA sequences also encode this same CDR3. V usage is TRBV7-3 and J usage is TRBJ1-3; a possible D gene is TRBD1 (6 bases). The CDR3 extends over 15 amino acids. Trimming left V 3 bases short and J 3 bases short, with 12 bases between. Germline V gene lookup returns CDR1 SGHTA and CDR2 FQGTGA. For the CDR3, the DNA is TGTGCCAGCAGCTTGAGCGGGGGCTATGGAAACACCATATATTTT. Residues: CASSLSGGYGNTIYF. Full variable domain (outside the CDR3, taken from reference TRBV7-3 and TRBJ1-3): GAGVSQTPSNKVTEKGKYVELRCDPISGHTALYWYRQSLGQGPEFLIYFQGTGAADDSGLPNDRFFAVRPEGSVSTLKIQRTERGDSAVYLCASSLSGGYGNTIYFGEGSWLTVV.

With respect to this clone: This specimen includes other DNA sequences encoding the same CDR3. DNA of the CDR3: TGTGCCAGCAGCCAAACAGGGAACACTGAAGCTTTCTTT. Its protein product is CASSQTGNTEAFF. The J gene is TRBJ1-1, the V gene TRBV7-9; D may be TRBD1 (5 bases). Trimming removed 5 bases at V and 1 base at J, with 8 bases between. The CDR3 extends over 13 amino acids. The V gene's germline CDR1 is SEHNR and CDR2 FQNEAQ (reference sequence).

The genes are TRBV30 and TRBJ1-6; no definite D call. The CDR3 has 14 residues. Germline values: CDR1 GTSNPN, CDR2 SVGIG (reference sequence). V was trimmed by 4 bases and J by 6 bases, leaving 13 bases between them. CDR3 nucleotide sequence: TGTGCCTGGACAGGCAACATTATTAATTCACCCCTCCACTTT. Its translation: CAWTGNIINSPLHF.

The table lists this clone with a few counts. The rearrangement joins TRBV30 to TRBJ1-2; D ambiguous. In germline, CDR1 is GTSNPN, CDR2 SVGIG (reference sequence). V lost 2 bases to trimming and J lost 2 bases, with 6 bases between them. The CDR3 length is 12 residues. The CDR3 DNA follows: TGTGCCTGGAGTTTTCAGAACTATGGCTACACCTTC. This gives the protein CAWSFQNYGYTF.

This clone has a single count. The rearrangement links TRBV19 to TRBJ1-5; unclear D gene. Germline V gene data show CDR1 as LNHDA and CDR2 as SQIVND (reference sequence). CDR3 length: 14 amino acids. V was cut by 1 base and J by 9 bases, with 13 bases left in between. CDR3 nucleotide sequence: TGTGCCAGTAGTATAGCGGAGGCTAGGTGGCCCCAGCATTTT. This encodes CASSIAEARWPQHF.

The V call is TRBV9, the J call TRBJ2-7; unclear D gene. V lost 4 bases and J lost 3, with 8 bases in between. CDR1 is SGDLS and CDR2 is YYNGEE in the germline V gene. The CDR3 loop spans 12 amino acids. The CDR3 spells CASSPRGYEQYF. In DNA form, the CDR3 reads TGTGCCAGCAGCCCCCGAGGCTACGAGCAGTACTTC.

About this clone itself: At one end the junction does not follow the germline gene, possibly because of a read error. The chain recombines TRBV7-9 with TRBJ2-7, with TRBD1 identical over 8 bases. From germline, CDR1 is SEHNR and CDR2 FQNEAQ (reference sequence). This CDR3 has 15 residues. CDR3 amino acids: CSSSRNGQGSEEQYF. Written as DNA, the CDR3 is TGTTCCAGCAGCCGCAACGGACAGGGTTCGGAAGAGCAGTACTTC.

This chain uses TRBV25-1 with TRBJ1-2; maybe TRBD1 (6 bases). V gave up 7 bases and J gave up 4 bases, with 22 bases separating them. The CDR3 length is 16 residues. CDR1 is MGHDK, CDR2 SYGVNS, per germline. The CDR3 is CASTPGGLQGIYGYTF. Written as DNA, the CDR3 is TGTGCCAGCACCCCCGGGGGGCTCCAGGGCATCTATGGCTACACCTTC.

CDR3 protein: CASSLQGSGGLQETQYF. CDR3 DNA: TGCGCCAGCAGCTTGCAAGGTAGCGGGGGTTTGCAAGAGACCCAGTACTTC. This chain connects TRBV5-1 to TRBJ2-5, with 9 bases matching TRBD2. CDR3 length: 17 amino acids. Trimming at V came to 1 base and at J to 2 bases, leaving 9 bases not matched to a gene. Germline V gene sequence: CDR1 SGHRS, CDR2 YFSETQ.

DNA for the CDR3: TGTGCCAGCAGCTTATGGGACAGGGGGCAAGAGACCCAGTACTTC. This sequence encodes CASSLWDRGQETQYF. The chain links TRBV5-8 to TRBJ2-5; 11 bases map to TRBD1. After removal of 2 bases from V and 2 bases from J, the junction contained 2 bases not matched to a gene. The CDR3 totals 15 residues. Germline lookup yields CDR1 SGHTS and CDR2 YDEGEE.

The DNA for the CDR3 is TGTGCCAGCAGCTTGAACGGGGTAAAGACCCAGTACTTC. Amino acid sequence: CASSLNGVKTQYF. The rearrangement uses TRBV5-4 and TRBJ2-5; D possibly corresponds to TRBD2 (5 bases). CDR1 and CDR2 from the germline V gene are SGHNT and YYREEE (reference sequence). The CDR3 has 13 amino acids. Trimming took off 1 base at V and 6 bases at J, with 10 bases between the two ends.

The J gene is TRBJ2-5, the V gene TRBV5-1; 8 nucleotides match TRBD2. The length of the CDR3 is 15 residues. The V and J ends lost 3 bases and 2 bases, in that order; junction bases with no gene match: 6. Germline V lookup: CDR1 SGHRS, CDR2 YFSETQ. DNA for the CDR3: TGCGCCAGCAGCTCCATAGCGGGATCACAAGAGACCCAGTACTTC. It encodes CASSSIAGSQETQYF.

The chain combines TRBV7-2 with TRBJ2-3; tentatively, D is TRBD2 (7 bases). The CDR3 is 15 amino acids. Germline loops: CDR1 SGHTA, CDR2 FQGNSA. Deletions cut 2 bases from V and 6 bases from J, with 15 bases between. Here the CDR3 reads CASSLSGGGVDTQYF. CDR3 bases: TGTGCCAGCAGCTTAAGTGGGGGGGGCGTGGATACGCAGTATTTT.

This sequence joins TRBV5-1 and TRBJ2-7, with 10 bases identical to TRBD1. V gave up 4 bases and J gave up 3 bases; unmatched junction bases: 10. The CDR3 loop spans 16 amino acids. Germline V gives CDR1 SGHRS, CDR2 YFSETQ. CDR3 sequence: CASSLPPGQGNYEQYF. The CDR3 DNA sequence: TGCGCCAGCAGCCTCCCCCCGGGACAGGGGAACTACGAGCAGTACTTC.

V gene TRBV30 combines with J gene TRBJ2-5, with 8 bases fitting TRBD2. CDR3 size: 13 residues. CDR1 and CDR2 from the germline V gene are GTSNPN and SVGIG (reference sequence). The V segment lost 0 bases and the J segment 4 bases; nucleotides outside the gene matches: 1. The CDR3 loop reads CAWSVAGVETQYF. The CDR3 coding sequence is TGTGCCTGGAGTGTAGCGGGAGTAGAGACCCAGTACTTC.

The gene calls are TRBV18 and TRBJ2-1; 9 positions match TRBD2. Germline-derived CDR1 and CDR2 are KGHSH and LQKENI. The CDR3 consists of 15 residues. Unmatched junction bases numbered 5, after V lost 2 bases and J lost 6 bases. The CDR3 DNA is TGTGCCAGCTCACCATCAGCGGGGGGCGGCAATGAGCAGTTCTTC. Protein product: CASSPSAGGGNEQFF.

The CDR3 nucleotides are TGTGCCAGCAGTTCTCTCTCCTACAATGAGCAGTTCTTC. Translation: CASSSLSYNEQFF. The gene calls are TRBV28 and TRBJ2-1; no clear D gene. The germline V and J ends were trimmed by 4 bases and 0 bases, with 4 bases remaining between them. The CDR3 contains 13 residues. Per germline, CDR1 MDHEN and CDR2 SYDVKM.

This chain joins TRBV4-3 and TRBJ1-2; the D is unclear. V lost 0 bases, J lost 5 bases, and 10 bases lay in between. The CDR3 spans 14 residues. From germline, CDR1 is LGHNA and CDR2 YSLEER. CDR3 amino acids: CASSQEEGGYGYTF. The CDR3 DNA follows: TGCGCCAGCAGCCAAGAGGAGGGCGGGTATGGCTACACCTTC.